These T cell receptor beta chains were read from a single sample in a study of T cell repertoires in cytomegalovirus infection. Their specific antigens are unknown. Via MiXCR, TCRdb re-called the reads, giving one row per CDR3 protein. Of about 830,000 distinct CDR3 sequences in the sample, approximately 29% were seen once. Sequencing was performed on cultured CD8+ T cells from PBMCs, taken from culture after CMV antigen stimulation. The receptors stem from a human donor in good health (CMV status not recorded). Some clones in this sample may be carry-over from other donors' samples. Both conserved end residues are part of each CDR3. The order of the fields is D gene, V gene, clone size, J gene, CDR3 DNA, CDR3 protein. D genes are given only for firm matches. Some rows mark clone size as missing; the rest say once, few, many or name a class of expanded clone.

d_gene: TRBD1
v_gene: TRBV7-6
abundance: few
j_gene: TRBJ2-7
CDR3nt: TGTGCCAGCAGCCGTTCCTCCGGGACAGGGGGCGGGTACGAGCAGTACTTC
CDR3aa: CASSRSSGTGGGYEQYF

d_gene: .
v_gene: TRBV27
abundance: few
j_gene: TRBJ1-5
CDR3nt: TGTGCCAGCAGTTCCAAGTTGGGCTATAGCAATCAGCCCCAGCATTTT
CDR3aa: CASSSKLGYSNQPQHF

d_gene: .
v_gene: TRBV7-2
abundance: .
j_gene: TRBJ1-2
CDR3nt: TGTGCCAGCAGCTCCGGGGAGCTTCCTTATGGCTACACCTTC
CDR3aa: CASSSGELPYGYTF

d_gene: .
v_gene: TRBV6-5
abundance: .
j_gene: TRBJ2-2
CDR3nt: TGTGCCAGCAGTTACTCTATTAGCCCAGCTACTTACACCGGGGAGCTGTTTTTT
CDR3aa: CASSYSISPATYTGELFF

d_gene: TRBD1
v_gene: TRBV6-5
abundance: many
j_gene: TRBJ2-5
CDR3nt: TGTGCCAGCAGTTTTACAGGGGGTGAGGAGACCCAGTACTTC
CDR3aa: CASSFTGGEETQYF

d_gene: .
v_gene: TRBV20-1
abundance: .
j_gene: TRBJ2-7
CDR3nt: TGCAGTTCAAGAAGCTCCTACGAGCAGTACTTC
CDR3aa: CSSRSSYEQYF

d_gene: TRBD2
v_gene: TRBV7-9
abundance: .
j_gene: TRBJ2-1
CDR3nt: TGTGCCAGCAGCGCCGGGACTAGCGGGGCGGGCGTCTACAATGAGCAGTTCTTC
CDR3aa: CASSAGTSGAGVYNEQFF

d_gene: TRBD1
v_gene: TRBV12-3/TRBV12-4
abundance: .
j_gene: TRBJ2-5
CDR3nt: TGTGCCAGCAGTCTCCTCAGGACAGGCCCCAAAGAGACCCAGTACTTC
CDR3aa: CASSLLRTGPKETQYF

d_gene: TRBD1
v_gene: TRBV6-1
abundance: once
j_gene: TRBJ2-3
CDR3nt: TGTGCCAGCAGTGAACCAGTCGGAACAGGGGGATATGCAGATACGCAGTATTTT
CDR3aa: CASSEPVGTGGYADTQYF

d_gene: .
v_gene: TRBV6-5
abundance: .
j_gene: TRBJ2-2
CDR3nt: TGTGCCAGCAGTTACTCGGGAGGAGATGGGGAGCTGTTTTTT
CDR3aa: CASSYSGGDGELFF

d_gene: .
v_gene: TRBV27
abundance: .
j_gene: TRBJ2-1
CDR3nt: TGTGCCAGCAGTCCGGGTGTAGGTGACCGCAATGAGCAGTTCTTC
CDR3aa: CASSPGVGDRNEQFF

d_gene: .
v_gene: TRBV6-5
abundance: few
j_gene: TRBJ2-2
CDR3nt: TGTGCCAGCAGTTACTTAGGCCACGATAACACCGGTGAGCTGTTTTTT
CDR3aa: CASSYLGHDNTGELFF

d_gene: .
v_gene: TRBV9
abundance: .
j_gene: TRBJ2-3
CDR3nt: TGTGCCAGCACCACACAGGGCCGTAGCACAGATACGCAGTATTTT
CDR3aa: CASTTQGRSTDTQYF

d_gene: TRBD1
v_gene: TRBV20-1
abundance: few
j_gene: TRBJ1-2
CDR3nt: TGCAGTGCTAGAGTCCCACAGGGGGCGCGTGGCTACACCTTC
CDR3aa: CSARVPQGARGYTF

d_gene: TRBD1
v_gene: TRBV12-3/TRBV12-4
abundance: few
j_gene: TRBJ1-2
CDR3nt: TGTGCCAGCAGCCCCCTTGAGGGGGCTGTCCATGGCTACACCTTC
CDR3aa: CASSPLEGAVHGYTF

d_gene: .
v_gene: TRBV7-2
abundance: many
j_gene: TRBJ2-7
CDR3nt: TGTGCCAGCAGCTTAGTCCGCCTACAGGTCCCCACCTACGAGCAGTACTTC
CDR3aa: CASSLVRLQVPTYEQYF

d_gene: TRBD1
v_gene: TRBV7-2
abundance: many
j_gene: TRBJ2-7
CDR3nt: TGTGCCAGCAGCTTCGGACCGGGACAGGGATCCTACGAGCAGTACTTC
CDR3aa: CASSFGPGQGSYEQYF

d_gene: .
v_gene: TRBV7-6
abundance: .
j_gene: TRBJ1-4
CDR3nt: TGTGCCAGCAGCCCCCCTACGCGATCAGAAAAACTGTTTTTT
CDR3aa: CASSPPTRSEKLFF

d_gene: .
v_gene: TRBV20-1
abundance: .
j_gene: TRBJ1-3
CDR3nt: TGCAGTGCTAGAGCACTGAGCTCTGGAAACACCATATATTTT
CDR3aa: CSARALSSGNTIYF

d_gene: TRBD2
v_gene: TRBV7-8
abundance: .
j_gene: TRBJ2-5
CDR3nt: TGTGCCAGCAGCTTAAACGGGGGGAGGCAGGAGACCCAGTACTTC
CDR3aa: CASSLNGGRQETQYF

d_gene: .
v_gene: TRBV7-1
abundance: once
j_gene: TRBJ1-2
CDR3nt: TGTGCCAGCATTACACCGGGCCCTGATTCAACGAACTATGGCTACACCTTC
CDR3aa: CASITPGPDSTNYGYTF

d_gene: .
v_gene: TRBV4-1
abundance: .
j_gene: TRBJ2-7
CDR3nt: TGCGCCAGCAGCCAAGGCGCAGGGGATTCCTACGAGCAGTACTTC
CDR3aa: CASSQGAGDSYEQYF

d_gene: .
v_gene: TRBV24-1
abundance: few
j_gene: TRBJ2-1
CDR3nt: TGTGCCACCAGTGATGGCAGGAGGTTGGATGAGCAGTTCTTC
CDR3aa: CATSDGRRLDEQFF

d_gene: TRBD2
v_gene: TRBV7-2
abundance: many
j_gene: TRBJ2-2
CDR3nt: TGTGCCAGCAGCTTAGTGAGGCGACTAGCGATCACCGGGGAGCTGTTTTTT
CDR3aa: CASSLVRRLAITGELFF

d_gene: .
v_gene: TRBV5-6
abundance: .
j_gene: TRBJ1-5
CDR3nt: TGTGCCAGCAGCTTGATGGGGCAGGGTAGCAATCAGCCCCAGCATTTT
CDR3aa: CASSLMGQGSNQPQHF

d_gene: TRBD1
v_gene: TRBV27
abundance: .
j_gene: TRBJ1-5
CDR3nt: TGTGCCAGCAGTTCCCAGACAGGGGCCTTTAGCAATCAGCCCCAGCATTTT
CDR3aa: CASSSQTGAFSNQPQHF

d_gene: TRBD1
v_gene: TRBV6-1
abundance: .
j_gene: TRBJ2-1
CDR3nt: TGTGCCAGCAGCCCACGGACAGGGCCCTACAATGAGCAGTTCTTC
CDR3aa: CASSPRTGPYNEQFF

d_gene: TRBD2
v_gene: TRBV24-1
abundance: .
j_gene: TRBJ2-5
CDR3nt: TGTGCCACCAGTGACTCCTCGACTAGCAGAGAGACCCAGTACTTC
CDR3aa: CATSDSSTSRETQYF

d_gene: .
v_gene: TRBV13
abundance: .
j_gene: TRBJ2-7
CDR3nt: TGTGCCAGCAGCCCTTCAGGGACGAGGACCTACGAGCAGTACTTC
CDR3aa: CASSPSGTRTYEQYF

d_gene: TRBD1
v_gene: TRBV7-2
abundance: few
j_gene: TRBJ2-1
CDR3nt: TGTGCCAGCAGCTTAGCTGCAGGACAGGGCCCCCATGAGCAGTTCTTC
CDR3aa: CASSLAAGQGPHEQFF

d_gene: TRBD2
v_gene: TRBV6-1
abundance: .
j_gene: TRBJ2-4
CDR3nt: TGTGCCAGCCGCTGGAGTAGCGGGGGTGGGGACATTCAGTACTTC
CDR3aa: CASRWSSGGGDIQYF

d_gene: .
v_gene: TRBV4-1
abundance: few
j_gene: TRBJ1-1
CDR3nt: TGCGCCAGCAGCCAAGTCGACGACAGGGAAGCTTTCTTT
CDR3aa: CASSQVDDREAFF

d_gene: TRBD1
v_gene: TRBV9
abundance: .
j_gene: TRBJ2-1
CDR3nt: TGTGCCAGCAGCGTAGCTGGACAGGTAAGCTCCTACAATGAGCAGTTCTTC
CDR3aa: CASSVAGQVSSYNEQFF

d_gene: .
v_gene: TRBV12-3/TRBV12-4
abundance: .
j_gene: TRBJ1-1
CDR3nt: TGTGCCAGCAGTCGGGGAGGCGCTGAAGCTTTCTTT
CDR3aa: CASSRGGAEAFF

d_gene: TRBD1
v_gene: TRBV9
abundance: .
j_gene: TRBJ2-1
CDR3nt: TGTGCCAGCAGCGGCCACAGGGGAAGGAATGAGCAGTTCTTC
CDR3aa: CASSGHRGRNEQFF